Below, one T cell receptor (beta chain) is given with its context. Its antigen target is currently unknown. Qualities for individual bases were not recorded, and no much larger clone is one base off. These data are taken from a study of identical twins (dated by TCRdb to about 2016). Study-wide context: To test whether fetal clonotypes persist, the study used deep sequencing on TCR alpha and beta repertoires from monozygotic twins, unrelated adults of various ages, and cord blood. To rule out contamination, the twin experiments were replicated at different times with different library preparation protocols. Here is what the overall study found, with its caveats: Recombination models systematically underestimated out-of-frame TCR alpha sharing in monozygotic twins but agreed with sharing between unrelated individuals. Invariant T cells such as MAIT and iNKT could partly confound zero-insertion analyses, though diverse VJ usage argued against this for most clonotypes. Abundant cord blood beta clonotypes had fewer insertions, young adult naive repertoires showed a similar but weaker trend, and memory repertoires showed no such trend. Because the same donors could not be followed over many years, the conclusions relied on cross-sectional statistical analysis. Excess twin sharing in beta out-of-frame sequences was weaker because fewer shared sequences lowered the signal-to-noise ratio. Compared with coincidental sharing between unrelated individuals, out-of-frame TCR alpha sequences shared between twins showed an excess of sequences with low generation probability.

Library prep was done by 5' RACE. The run used an Illumina HiSeq 2000. A universal primer binding site was introduced by template switching, and a unique molecular identifier was present in the final cDNA, enabling accurate counting of TCR cDNA molecules. First-strand cDNA for TCR alpha and beta chains was synthesized from specific primers in the conserved constant-segment region. Each cDNA library was double barcoded, with a SMART-Mk sample barcode plus Illumina barcodes, to control for contamination. Two successive PCR steps introduced TruSeq adapter sequences along with Illumina sample barcodes. The Illumina HiSeq platform was used with custom primers to sequence TCR alpha and beta cDNA libraries. In the original analysis: MiGEC processed the raw reads to extract unique molecular identifiers, while MiXCR was used to determine the CDR3 positions. Recombination models were inferred per individual with the repgenHMM and IGoR tools using an EM algorithm. Shared clonotype analysis was performed with the tcR package in R, normalizing sharing by the product of cloneset sizes. Out-of-frame nonproductive sequences were analyzed to study raw recombination free of thymic and clonal selection effects. The raw public reads went through TCRdb reprocessing: fastp at Q25, MiXCR clone calling, in-frame beta chains kept. Duplicate CDR3 protein sequences are folded into a single record with the most common DNA and genes. These V and J calls originate from TCRdb's pipeline instead of the authors' own analysis. The sample table contains roughly 240,000 distinct CDR3 sequences; only one count was recorded for 6% to 8.5% of them. Clones ranked in the top ten supply roughly 5.4% of the sample.

V loses 4 bases of germline sequence and J loses 0 bases, and the interval between the two ends is 10 bases. The germline V gene (reference sequence) specifies DFQATT as CDR1 and SNEGSKA as CDR2. Including cysteine and valine, the CDR3 has 13 amino acids. Left in the record is the CDR3 DNA by itself, 39 bases read in frame from the first base. All donors were healthy Caucasians. Three pairs of female monozygotic twins, all aged about 18 to 29 years, made up the twin cohort. CD4+ and CD8+ T cell populations were isolated with positive isolation kits from Invitrogen. The same data also contributed to another study, on yellow fever vaccine responses in identical twins. As described in the second report: The T cell response to vaccination in identical twins was reported by the authors to appear partly convergent and partly personalized. The study precisely tracked vaccine-responding T cell clones in identical twins.

This TCR was recovered from a woman between 18 and 29 years old in good health. The rearranged segments are TRBV20-1 and TRBJ2-7; no D segment can be confidently identified. The material sequenced was CD8+ T cells sorted from blood. The DNA is as follows: TGCAGTGCTACCCCTACCGTCTCCTACGAGCAGTACGTC. This yields the protein CSATPTVSYEQYV.